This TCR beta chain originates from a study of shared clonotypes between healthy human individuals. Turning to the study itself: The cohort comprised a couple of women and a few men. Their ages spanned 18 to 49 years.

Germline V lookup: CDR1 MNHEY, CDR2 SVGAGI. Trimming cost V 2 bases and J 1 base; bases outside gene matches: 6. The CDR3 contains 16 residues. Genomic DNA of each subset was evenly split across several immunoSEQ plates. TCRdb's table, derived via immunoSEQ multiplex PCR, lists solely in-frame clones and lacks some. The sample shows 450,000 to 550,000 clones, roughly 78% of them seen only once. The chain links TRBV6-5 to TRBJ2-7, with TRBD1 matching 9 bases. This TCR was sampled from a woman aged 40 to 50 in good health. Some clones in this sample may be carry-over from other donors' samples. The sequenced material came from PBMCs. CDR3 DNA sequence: TGTGCCAGCAGTTACACCTGGACAGGGGCATCCTACGAGCAGTACTTC. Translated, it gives CASSYTWTGASYEQYF.